This T cell receptor (beta chain) was identified during a study of cytomegalovirus exposure and HLA in healthy donors. Points from the study as a whole: Later, an analysis showed that TCR beta chains associated with HLA were more clonally expanded than others that were equally common. The study reported that TCR beta sequences accurately predicted HLA-A and HLA-B alleles in most subjects.

PCR employed 60 Vbeta and 13 Jbeta primers. Generated by immunoSEQ multiplex PCR, the TCRdb table keeps only in-frame clones and is missing some. The sample includes 96,000 or so clones. The V and J ends lost 4 bases and 7 bases, in that order; junction bases with no gene match: 2. CDR3 length: 15 residues. Germline CDR1 reads LNHNV; CDR2 reads YYDKDF (reference sequence). Concerning this clone: Its specificity is not known.

The chain has TRBV15 and TRBJ2-1, with 15 bases lining up with TRBD2. The origin of this receptor is a girl between 5 and 17 years old in good health and CMV-seropositive. Sequenced sample: PBMCs. CDR3 nucleotides: TGTGCCACCAGCATAGGACTAGCGGGGGGGAATGAGCAGTTCTTC. Amino acids: CATSIGLAGGNEQFF.